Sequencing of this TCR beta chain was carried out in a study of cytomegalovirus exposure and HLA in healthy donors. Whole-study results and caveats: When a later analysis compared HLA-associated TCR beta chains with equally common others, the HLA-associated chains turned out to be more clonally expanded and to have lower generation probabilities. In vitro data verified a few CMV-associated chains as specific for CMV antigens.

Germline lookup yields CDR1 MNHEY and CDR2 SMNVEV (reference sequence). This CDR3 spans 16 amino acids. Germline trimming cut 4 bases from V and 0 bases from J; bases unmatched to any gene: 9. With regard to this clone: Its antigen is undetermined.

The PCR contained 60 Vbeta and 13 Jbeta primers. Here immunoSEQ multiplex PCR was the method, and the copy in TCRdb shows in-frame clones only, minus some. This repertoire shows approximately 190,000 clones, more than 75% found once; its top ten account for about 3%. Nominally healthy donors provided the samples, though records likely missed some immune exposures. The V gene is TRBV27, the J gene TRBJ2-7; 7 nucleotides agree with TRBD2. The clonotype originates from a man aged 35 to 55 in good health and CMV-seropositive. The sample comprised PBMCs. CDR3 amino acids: CASSSRAGVPSYEQYF. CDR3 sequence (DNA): TGTGCCAGCAGTTCACGGGCGGGGGTTCCCTCCTACGAGCAGTACTTC.